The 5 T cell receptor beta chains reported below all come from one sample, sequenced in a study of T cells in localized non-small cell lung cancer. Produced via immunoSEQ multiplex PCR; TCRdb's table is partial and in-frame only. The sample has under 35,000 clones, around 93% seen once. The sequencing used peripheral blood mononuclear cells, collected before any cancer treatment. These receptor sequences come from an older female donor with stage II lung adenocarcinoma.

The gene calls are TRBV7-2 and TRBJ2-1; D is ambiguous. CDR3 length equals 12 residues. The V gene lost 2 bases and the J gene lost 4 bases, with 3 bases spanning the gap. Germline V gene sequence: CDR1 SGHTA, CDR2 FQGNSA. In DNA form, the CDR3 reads TGTGCCAGCAGCTTAACGTACAATGAGCAGTTCTTC. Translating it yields CASSLTYNEQFF.

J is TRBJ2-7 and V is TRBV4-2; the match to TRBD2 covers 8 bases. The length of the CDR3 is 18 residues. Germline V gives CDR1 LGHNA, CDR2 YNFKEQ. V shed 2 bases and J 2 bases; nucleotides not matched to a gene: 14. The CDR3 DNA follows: TGTGCCAGCAGCCAATTTCTAAGGGGCGGGGGGCGGACCTACGAGCAGTACTTC. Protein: CASSQFLRGGGRTYEQYF.

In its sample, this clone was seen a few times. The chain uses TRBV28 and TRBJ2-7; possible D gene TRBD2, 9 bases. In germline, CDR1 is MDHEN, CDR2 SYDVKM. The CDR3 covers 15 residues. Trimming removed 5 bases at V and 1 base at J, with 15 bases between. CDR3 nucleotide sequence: TGTGCCAGCAGTCCTAGCGGGGACAGGTCCTACGAGCAGTACTTC. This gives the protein CASSPSGDRSYEQYF. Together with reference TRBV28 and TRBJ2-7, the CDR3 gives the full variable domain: DVKVTQSSRYLVKRTGEKVFLECVQDMDHENMFWYRQDPGLGLRLIYFSYDVKMKEKGDIPEGYSVSREKKERFSLILESASTNQTSMYLCASSPSGDRSYEQYFGPGTRLTVT.

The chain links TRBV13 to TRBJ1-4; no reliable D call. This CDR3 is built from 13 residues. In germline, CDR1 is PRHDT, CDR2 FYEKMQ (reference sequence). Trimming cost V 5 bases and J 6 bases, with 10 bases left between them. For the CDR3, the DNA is TGTGCCAGCAGCCGTATAGATCATGAAAAACTGTTTTTT. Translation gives CASSRIDHEKLFF.

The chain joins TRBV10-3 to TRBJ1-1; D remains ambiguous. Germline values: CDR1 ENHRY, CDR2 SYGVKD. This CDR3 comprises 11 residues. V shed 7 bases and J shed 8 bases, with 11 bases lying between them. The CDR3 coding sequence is TGTGCCATCACCGATCAACAGGAAGCTTTCTTT. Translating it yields CAITDQQEAFF.